Here is one T cell receptor (beta chain) with its context. Its antigen specificity is not known. Base qualities are missing; no much larger clone stands one base away. The entry originates in a study of shared clonotypes between healthy human individuals (dated by TCRdb to about 2020). Describing the broader study: The cohort comprised two women and a few men aged 18 to 49 years. For each donor, CD4 naive and CD4 memory were each run on three plates, CD8 naive on two plates, and CD8 memory on one plate. The study deeply sequenced blood TCR repertoires of several healthy adults to estimate repertoire size and the extent of clonotype sharing between individuals. Libraries were prepared and TCR repertoires were sequenced by different laboratories using diverse techniques, in order to increase sequencing depth and limit assay-specific biases. Leukapheresis yielded between about 0.94 and 9 billion PBMCs per donor. Broader findings and caveats from the paper: Naive subsets generally had larger estimated clonotype richness than memory subsets. Based on pairwise subsampling, the degree of clonotype sharing among donors was expected to be affected by sequencing depth. When several donors were compared, the shared fraction of clonotypes was roughly 5% for naive CD4, about 4% for naive CD8, 2% to 2.5% for memory CD4, and 0.35% to 0.4% for memory CD8. Compared with non-shared clonotypes, the clonotypes found in all four sorted-subset donors had higher generation probabilities. Rarefaction of sorted-subset datasets indicated incomplete sequencing despite the large sequencing depth. The genetic and exposure-history diversity represented was limited by the small number of donors. Sampling was limited to blood, and TCR repertoires in tissue likely differ from TCR repertoires in blood.

CD8 naive samples were obtained by positive selection for CCR7 among CD45RO-negative cells, yielding a CD45RA+CCR7+ population from which TemRA cells were excluded. The donors were healthy, HIV-negative adults with no recently reported acute infections or vaccinations. Only Caucasian adults living in Nashville, Tennessee, USA were represented among the donors. After blood collection by leukapheresis, PBMCs were isolated using Ficoll-Histopaque density gradient centrifugation and then cryopreserved in the vapor phase of liquid nitrogen. Analytical flow cytometry was used to check the purity and quantity of each magnetically sorted T cell population. From each sorted fraction, genomic DNA was isolated and quantified by UV absorbance on a Nanodrop 2000c. V is pruned by 5 bases and J by 3 bases, leaving 5 bases of the junction without a gene match. The cysteine opens and the phenylalanine closes a CDR3 of 15 amino acids. The kept DNA is CDR3 alone, 45 bases in frame from the first base. Taken from the germline V gene, the CDR1 and CDR2 loops are SGHTS and YDEGEE.

Using the deep immunoSEQ assay, TCR CDR3 regions were amplified from genomic DNA by multiplex PCR. Extracted genomic DNA from each cell subset was distributed evenly across all wells of several immunoSEQ 96-well plates, and each plate was treated as a replicate. For sorted subsets, each replicate PCR was loaded with approximately 190 ng genomic DNA, equivalent to 25,000 to 35,000 T cell genomes. The purified libraries were quantified using a Qubit 3.0 fluorometer, sized with a Bioanalyzer 2100, and then quantified again using the KAPA Library Quantification kit. Every immunoSEQ 96-well plate was sequenced on a dedicated single-read 150-cycle Illumina NextSeq 550 flow cell. Regarding the original processing steps: Because the immunoSEQ output held only junctional sequences and lacked quality scores, the filtering could not match the filtering applied to full-length reads. Sequences were annotated with PyIR, a Python wrapper for IgBLAST v1.9, using IMGT germline references to assign V/J genes and CDR3. Reads with weak V/J assignments (E-value above 1e-6), missing CDR3, stop codons, out-of-frame junctions, or ambiguous translated residues were removed. V3J clonotypes were defined as sequences sharing an identical inferred V gene, J gene, and CDR3 amino acid sequence. The percentage overlap between two repertoires was calculated by dividing the number of shared unique clonotypes by the size of the smaller repertoire. Repertoire richness was assessed with RTK rarefaction, the Chao1 estimator, and Recon v2.1 estimates of unobserved clonotypes. For all TCRbeta clonotypes obtained by the gDNA method from four donors, generation probabilities were computed with OLGA. Sourced from immuneACCESS, this table was stored by TCRdb with only in-frame sequences that have V and J called. A share of the clones is absent; for the studies checked, an unresolved V gene accounts for under half, and the remainder has no known explanation. D and trimming come from the DNA, and the V and J calls and clone size come from that table. In this sample the table shows about 2.1 million clones, 80% to 95% of which occur a single time. Together, the top ten hold about 1.7% of the sample.

The sequence derives from a man aged 18-30 years in good health. Some clones in this sample may be carry-over from other donors' samples. The chain links TRBV5-8 with TRBJ1-4, and 9 junction bases match TRBD1. The sample taken for sequencing was naive CD8+ T cells from PBMCs. In the paper's terms, the cell subset or site label means: CD45RA+CCR7+. The CDR3 here reads CASSSGTGPNEKLFF. The nucleotide sequence is TGTGCCAGCAGTTCCGGGACAGGGCCTAATGAAAAACTGTTTTTT.